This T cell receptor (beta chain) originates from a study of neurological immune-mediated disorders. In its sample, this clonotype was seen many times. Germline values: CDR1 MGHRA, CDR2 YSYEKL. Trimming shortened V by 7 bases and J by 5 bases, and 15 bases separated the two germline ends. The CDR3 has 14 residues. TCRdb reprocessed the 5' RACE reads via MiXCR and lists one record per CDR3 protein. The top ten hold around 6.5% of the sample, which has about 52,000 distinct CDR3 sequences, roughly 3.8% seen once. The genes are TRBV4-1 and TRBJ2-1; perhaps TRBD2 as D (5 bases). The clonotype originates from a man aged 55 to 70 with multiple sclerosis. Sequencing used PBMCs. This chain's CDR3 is CASKLVQRDNEQFF. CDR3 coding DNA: TGCGCCAGCAAACTAGTCCAGCGCGACAATGAGCAGTTCTTC.